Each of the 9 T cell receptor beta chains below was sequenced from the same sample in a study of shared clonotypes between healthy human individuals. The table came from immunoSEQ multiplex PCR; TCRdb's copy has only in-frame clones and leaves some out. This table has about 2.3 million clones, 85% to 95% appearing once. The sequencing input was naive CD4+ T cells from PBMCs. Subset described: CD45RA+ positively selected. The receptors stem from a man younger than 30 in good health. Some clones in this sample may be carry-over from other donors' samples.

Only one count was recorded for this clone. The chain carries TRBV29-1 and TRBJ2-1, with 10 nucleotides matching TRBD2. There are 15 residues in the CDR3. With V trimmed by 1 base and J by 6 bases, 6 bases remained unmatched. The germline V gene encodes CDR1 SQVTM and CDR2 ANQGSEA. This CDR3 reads CSVEASSGSGNEQFF. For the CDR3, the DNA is TGCAGCGTTGAAGCTTCTAGCGGGAGTGGCAATGAGCAGTTCTTC.

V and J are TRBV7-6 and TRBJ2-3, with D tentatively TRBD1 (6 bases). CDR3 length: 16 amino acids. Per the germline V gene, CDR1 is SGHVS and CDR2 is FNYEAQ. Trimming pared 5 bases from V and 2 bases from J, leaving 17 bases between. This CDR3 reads CASSLPRGRATDTQYF. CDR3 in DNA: TGTGCCAGCAGCCTTCCCAGGGGACGGGCCACAGATACGCAGTATTTT.

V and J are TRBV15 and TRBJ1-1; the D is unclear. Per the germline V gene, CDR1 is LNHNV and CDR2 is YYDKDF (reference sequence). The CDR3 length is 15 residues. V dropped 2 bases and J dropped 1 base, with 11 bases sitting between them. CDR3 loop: CATSRSGFGNTEAFF. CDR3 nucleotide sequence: TGTGCCACCAGCAGATCCGGCTTCGGGAACACTGAAGCTTTCTTT.

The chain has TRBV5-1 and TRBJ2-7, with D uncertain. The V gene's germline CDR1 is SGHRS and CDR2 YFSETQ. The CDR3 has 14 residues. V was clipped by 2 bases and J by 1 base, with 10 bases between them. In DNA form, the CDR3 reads TGCGCCAGCAGCTTTCGACGGAATTCCTACGAGCAGTACTTC. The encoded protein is CASSFRRNSYEQYF.

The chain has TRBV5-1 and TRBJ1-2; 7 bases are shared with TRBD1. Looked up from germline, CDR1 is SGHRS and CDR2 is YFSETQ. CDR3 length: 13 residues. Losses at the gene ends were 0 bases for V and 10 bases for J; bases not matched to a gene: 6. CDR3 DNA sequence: TGCGCCAGCAGCTTGGCGATTACAGGGGTCTACACCTTC. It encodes CASSLAITGVYTF.

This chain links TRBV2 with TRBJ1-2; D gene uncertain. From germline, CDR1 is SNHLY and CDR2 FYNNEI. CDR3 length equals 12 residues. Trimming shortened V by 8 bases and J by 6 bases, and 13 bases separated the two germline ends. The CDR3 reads CASSWSGNGYTF. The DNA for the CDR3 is TGTGCCAGCTCATGGTCCGGGAATGGCTACACCTTC.

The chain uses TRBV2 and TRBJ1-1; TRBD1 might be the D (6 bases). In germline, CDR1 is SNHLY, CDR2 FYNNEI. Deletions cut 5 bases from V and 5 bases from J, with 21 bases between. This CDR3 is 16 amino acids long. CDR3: CASSYRVRGGITEAFF. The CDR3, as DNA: TGTGCCAGCAGTTACAGGGTTAGAGGGGGGATTACTGAAGCTTTCTTT.

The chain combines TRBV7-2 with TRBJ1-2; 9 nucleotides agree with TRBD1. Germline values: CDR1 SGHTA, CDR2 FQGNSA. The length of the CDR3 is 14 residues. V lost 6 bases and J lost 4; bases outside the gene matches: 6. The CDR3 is CASSQGQGTYGYTF. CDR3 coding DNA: TGTGCCAGCAGTCAGGGACAGGGAACCTATGGCTACACCTTC.

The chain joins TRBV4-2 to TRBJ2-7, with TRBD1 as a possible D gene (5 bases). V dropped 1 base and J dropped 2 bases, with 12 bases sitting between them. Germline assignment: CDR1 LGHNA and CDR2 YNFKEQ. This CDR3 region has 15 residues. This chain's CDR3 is CASSQGPRETYEQYF. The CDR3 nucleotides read TGTGCCAGCAGCCAAGGTCCCAGGGAAACCTACGAGCAGTACTTC.